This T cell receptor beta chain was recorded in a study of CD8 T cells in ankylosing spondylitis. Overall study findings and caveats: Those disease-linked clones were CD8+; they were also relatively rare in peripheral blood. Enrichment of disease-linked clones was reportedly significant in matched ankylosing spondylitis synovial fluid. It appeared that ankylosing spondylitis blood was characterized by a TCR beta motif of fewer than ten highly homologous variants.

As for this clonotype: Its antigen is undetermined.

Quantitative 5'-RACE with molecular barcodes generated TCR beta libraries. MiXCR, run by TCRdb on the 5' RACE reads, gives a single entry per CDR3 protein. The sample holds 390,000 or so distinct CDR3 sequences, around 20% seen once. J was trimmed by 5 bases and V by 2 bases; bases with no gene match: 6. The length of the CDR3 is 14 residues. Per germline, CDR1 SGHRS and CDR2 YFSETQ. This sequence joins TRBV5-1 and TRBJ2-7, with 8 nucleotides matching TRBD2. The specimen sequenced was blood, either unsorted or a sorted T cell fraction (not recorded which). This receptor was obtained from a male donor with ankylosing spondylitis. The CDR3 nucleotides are TGCGCCAGCAGCTTCCTAGCGGGTAACAACGAGCAGTACTTC. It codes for CASSFLAGNNEQYF. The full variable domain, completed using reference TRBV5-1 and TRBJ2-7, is KAGVTQTPRYLIKTRGQQVTLSCSPISGHRSVSWYQQTPGQGLQFLFEYFSETQRNKGNFPGRFSGRQFSNSRSEMNVSTLELGDSALYLCASSFLAGNNEQYFGPGTRLTVT.